The table lists the clone carrying this T cell receptor beta chain with a few counts. The target antigen is unknown. This CDR3 has 14 amino acids. CDR1 and CDR2 (germline): LGHDT, YNNKEL (reference sequence). The V end was cut by 0 bases, the J end by 2 bases, with 6 bases between. The data were produced by immunoSEQ multiplex PCR, yet TCRdb's version contains in-frame clones alone and is incomplete. The sample shows roughly 150,000 clones, 90% to 95% of them seen only once. This sample was included in a study of T cell responses to AZD1222 COVID-19 vaccine. Notes on the study in general: Clonal diversity was possibly underestimated, and the donors were mostly white British, with more females.

This sequence was found in an adult who received the AZD1222 COVID-19 vaccine. J is TRBJ2-3 and V is TRBV3-1 (or the pseudogene TRBV3-2); D gene uncertain. Sample: peripheral blood, taken 28 days after the second AZD1222 dose. The CDR3: CASSQDLHTDTQYF. The CDR3 bases are TGTGCCAGCAGCCAAGATCTCCACACAGATACGCAGTATTTT.